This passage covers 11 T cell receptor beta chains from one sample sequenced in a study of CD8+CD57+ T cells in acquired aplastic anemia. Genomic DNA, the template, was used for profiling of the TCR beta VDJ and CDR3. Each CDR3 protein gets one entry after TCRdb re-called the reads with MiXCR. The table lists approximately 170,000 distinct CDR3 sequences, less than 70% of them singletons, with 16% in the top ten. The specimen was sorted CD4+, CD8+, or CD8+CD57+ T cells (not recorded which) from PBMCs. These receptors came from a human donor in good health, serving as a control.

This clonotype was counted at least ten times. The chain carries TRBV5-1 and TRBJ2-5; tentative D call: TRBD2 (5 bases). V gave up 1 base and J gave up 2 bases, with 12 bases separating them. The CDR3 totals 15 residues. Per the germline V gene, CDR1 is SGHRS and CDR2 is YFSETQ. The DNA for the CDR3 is TGCGCCAGCAGCTTGCTGGCAGCGGAACAAGAGACCCAGTACTTC. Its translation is CASSLLAAEQETQYF.

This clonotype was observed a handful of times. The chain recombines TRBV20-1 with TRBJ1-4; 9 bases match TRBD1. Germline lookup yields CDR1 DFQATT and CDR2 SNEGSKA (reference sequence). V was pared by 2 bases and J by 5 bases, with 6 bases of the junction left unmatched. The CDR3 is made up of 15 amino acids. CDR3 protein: CSARLTGTGNEKLFF. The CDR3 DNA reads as TGCAGTGCTAGACTTACCGGGACAGGGAATGAAAAACTGTTTTTT.

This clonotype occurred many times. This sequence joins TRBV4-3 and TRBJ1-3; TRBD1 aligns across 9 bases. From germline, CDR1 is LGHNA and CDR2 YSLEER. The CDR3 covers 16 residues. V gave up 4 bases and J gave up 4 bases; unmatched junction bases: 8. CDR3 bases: TGCGCCAGCAGCCGGGGACAGGGAGTAATGGGAAACACCATATATTTT. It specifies CASSRGQGVMGNTIYF.

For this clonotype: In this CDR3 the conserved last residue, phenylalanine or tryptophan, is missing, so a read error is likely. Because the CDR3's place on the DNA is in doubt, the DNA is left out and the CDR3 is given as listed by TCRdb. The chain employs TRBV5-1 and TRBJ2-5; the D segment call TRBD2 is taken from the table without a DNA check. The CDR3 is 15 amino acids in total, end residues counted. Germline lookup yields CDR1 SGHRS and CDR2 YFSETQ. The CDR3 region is CASSLDRYYGYTFGS.

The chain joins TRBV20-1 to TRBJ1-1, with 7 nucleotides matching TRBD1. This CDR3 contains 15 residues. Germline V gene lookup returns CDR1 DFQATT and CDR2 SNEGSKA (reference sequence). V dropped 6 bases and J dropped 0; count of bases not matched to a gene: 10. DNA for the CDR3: TGCAGTGCCCAAGATCAGGGGGGGGTGAACACTGAAGCTTTCTTT. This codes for CSAQDQGGVNTEAFF.

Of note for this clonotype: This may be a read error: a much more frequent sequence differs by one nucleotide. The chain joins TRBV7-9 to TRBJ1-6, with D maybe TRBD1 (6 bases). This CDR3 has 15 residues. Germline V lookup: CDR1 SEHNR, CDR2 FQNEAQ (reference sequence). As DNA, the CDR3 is TGTACCAGCAGCTTAGGGGGAGCGGGGAAATCACCCCTCCACTTT. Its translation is CTSSLGGAGKSPLHF.

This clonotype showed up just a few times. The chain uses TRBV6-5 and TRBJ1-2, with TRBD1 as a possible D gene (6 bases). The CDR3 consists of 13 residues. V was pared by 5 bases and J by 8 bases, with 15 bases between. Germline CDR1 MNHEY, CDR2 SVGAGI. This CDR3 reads CASSPGGGGGYTF. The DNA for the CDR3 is TGTGCCAGCAGTCCGGGGGGGGGGGGCGGCTACACCTTC.

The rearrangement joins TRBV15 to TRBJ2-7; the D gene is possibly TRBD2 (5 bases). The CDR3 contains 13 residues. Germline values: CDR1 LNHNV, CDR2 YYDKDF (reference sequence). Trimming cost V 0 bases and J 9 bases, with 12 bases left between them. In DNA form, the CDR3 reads TGTGCCACCAGCAGAGAACGAGGTGGAGGGCAGTACTTC. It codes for CATSRERGGGQYF.

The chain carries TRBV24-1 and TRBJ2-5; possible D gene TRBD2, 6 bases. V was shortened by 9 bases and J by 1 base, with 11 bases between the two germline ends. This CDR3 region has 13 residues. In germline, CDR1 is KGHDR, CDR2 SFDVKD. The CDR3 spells CATSGGVQETQYF. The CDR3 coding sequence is TGTGCCACCTCGGGCGGGGTCCAAGAGACCCAGTACTTC.

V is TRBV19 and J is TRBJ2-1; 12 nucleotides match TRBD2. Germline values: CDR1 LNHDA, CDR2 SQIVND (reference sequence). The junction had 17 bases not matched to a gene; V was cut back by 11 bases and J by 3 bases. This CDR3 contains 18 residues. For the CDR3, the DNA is TGTGCCTGGGCCTCATGGGGGCTAGCGGGGGGGGGCTACAATGAGCAGTTCTTC. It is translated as CAWASWGLAGGGYNEQFF.

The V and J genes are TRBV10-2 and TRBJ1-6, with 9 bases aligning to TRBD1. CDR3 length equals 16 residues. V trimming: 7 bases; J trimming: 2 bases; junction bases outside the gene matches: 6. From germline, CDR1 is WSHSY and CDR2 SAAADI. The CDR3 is CASNAGTGPYNSPLHF. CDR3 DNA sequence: TGCGCCAGCAACGCCGGGACAGGGCCCTATAATTCACCCCTCCACTTT.